This T cell receptor (beta chain) emerged from a study of blood T cell repertoires in COVID-19. Study-wide background: Samples taken during acute and convalescent COVID-19 were collected in the United States, Italy and Spain. PBMCs, B-cell-depleted T cells, or T cells were the source of the cDNA or gDNA that made up the material.

CDR3 length: 14 residues. The germline CDR1 and CDR2 sequences are SGHVS and FNYEAQ. Trimming shortened V by 5 bases and J by 3 bases, and 8 bases separated the two germline ends. In the source study's methods: Reference gene primer amplification yielded estimated nucleated cell counts. TCRdb's copy holds only in-frame clones and misses some; the assay was immunoSEQ multiplex PCR. Clone size and the V and J calls come from that table; the DNA yielded D and trimming. The sample comprises 45,000 to 50,000 clones, roughly 90% of which are singletons, and 8.5% to 10% rests with the top ten. Sample: peripheral blood. The TCR sequence derives from a human donor in a cohort sampled during active COVID-19. The chain is built from TRBV7-6 and TRBJ2-6; D is uncertain. The DNA for the CDR3 is TGTGCCAGCAGCCCCGTACTTGGGGCCAACGTCCTGACTTTC. It encodes CASSPVLGANVLTF.